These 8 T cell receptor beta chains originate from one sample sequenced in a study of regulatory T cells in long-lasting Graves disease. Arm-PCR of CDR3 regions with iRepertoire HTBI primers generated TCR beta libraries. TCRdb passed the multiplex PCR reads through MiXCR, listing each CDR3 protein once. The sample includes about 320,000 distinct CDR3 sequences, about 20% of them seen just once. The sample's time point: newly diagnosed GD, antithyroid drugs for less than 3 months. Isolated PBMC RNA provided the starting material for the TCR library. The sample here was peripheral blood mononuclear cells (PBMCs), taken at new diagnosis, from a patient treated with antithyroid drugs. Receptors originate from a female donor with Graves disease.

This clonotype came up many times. The CDR3 bases are TGTGCCAGCAGCTCACCCTGGGGACTTCTCTACGAGCAGTACTTC. This translates into CASSSPWGLLYEQYF. The chain has TRBV11-2 and TRBJ2-7, with a tentative D call TRBD2 (6 bases). The CDR3 runs 15 residues. The V end lost 4 bases, the J end lost 3 bases, and 16 bases lay between the germline ends. Germline CDR1 reads SGHAT; CDR2 reads FQNNGV.

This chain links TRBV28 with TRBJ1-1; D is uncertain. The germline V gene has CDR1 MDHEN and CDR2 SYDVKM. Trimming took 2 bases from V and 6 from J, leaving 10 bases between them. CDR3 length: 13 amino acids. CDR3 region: CASSLRILAEAFF. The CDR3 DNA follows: TGTGCCAGCAGTTTAAGGATCCTGGCTGAAGCTTTCTTT. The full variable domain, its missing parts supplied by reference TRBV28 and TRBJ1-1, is DVKVTQSSRYLVKRTGEKVFLECVQDMDHENMFWYRQDPGLGLRLIYFSYDVKMKEKGDIPEGYSVSREKKERFSLILESASTNQTSMYLCASSLRILAEAFFGQGTRLTVV.

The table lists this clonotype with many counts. The CDR3 DNA reads TGCGCCAGCACCTTTGCGGGACTAAACAATGAGCAGTTCTTC. Protein: CASTFAGLNNEQFF. This chain uses TRBV5-1 with TRBJ2-1; 7 nucleotides match TRBD2. The V gene end was trimmed by 6 bases and the J gene end by 5 bases; junction bases not matched to a gene: 8. Germline-derived CDR1 and CDR2 are SGHRS and YFSETQ. The CDR3 has 14 amino acids.

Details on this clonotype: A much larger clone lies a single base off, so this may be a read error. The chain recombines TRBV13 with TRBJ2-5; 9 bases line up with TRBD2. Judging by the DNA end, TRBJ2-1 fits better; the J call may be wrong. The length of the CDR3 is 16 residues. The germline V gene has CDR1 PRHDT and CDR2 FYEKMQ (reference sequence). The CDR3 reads CASSLGQTSGYNEQFF. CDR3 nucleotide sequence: TGTGCCAGCAGCTTAGGTCAGACTAGCGGCTACAATGAGCAGTTCTTC.

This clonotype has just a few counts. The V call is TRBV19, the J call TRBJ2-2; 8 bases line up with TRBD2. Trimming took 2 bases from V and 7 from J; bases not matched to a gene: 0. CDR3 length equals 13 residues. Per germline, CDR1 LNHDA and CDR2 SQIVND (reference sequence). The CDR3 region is CASSIRGGGELFF. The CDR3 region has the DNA TGTGCCAGTAGTATACGGGGGGGCGGGGAGCTGTTTTTT.

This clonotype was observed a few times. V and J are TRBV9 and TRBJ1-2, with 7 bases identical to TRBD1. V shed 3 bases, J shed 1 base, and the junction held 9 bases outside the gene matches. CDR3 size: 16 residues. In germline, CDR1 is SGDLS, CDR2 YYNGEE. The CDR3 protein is CASSATTGTGNYGYTF. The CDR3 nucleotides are TGTGCCAGCAGCGCCACGACAGGGACGGGTAACTATGGCTACACCTTC.

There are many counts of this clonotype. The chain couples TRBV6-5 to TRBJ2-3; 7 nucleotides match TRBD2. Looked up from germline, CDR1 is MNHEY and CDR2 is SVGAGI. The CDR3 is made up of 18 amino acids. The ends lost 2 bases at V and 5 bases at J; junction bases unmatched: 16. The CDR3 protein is CASSYRRRGAGALDTQYF. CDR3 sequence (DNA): TGTGCCAGCAGTTACCGACGTAGAGGCGCGGGAGCCTTAGATACGCAGTATTTT.

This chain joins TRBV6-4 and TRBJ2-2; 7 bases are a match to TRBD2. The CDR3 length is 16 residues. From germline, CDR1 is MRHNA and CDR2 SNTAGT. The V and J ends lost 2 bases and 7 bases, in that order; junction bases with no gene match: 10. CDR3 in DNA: TGTGCCAGCAGTGACGAGCGGCGGGAGCTCGGCGGGGAGCTGTTTTTT. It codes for CASSDERRELGGELFF.